A selection of T cell receptor beta chains follows, all from one sample in a study of shared clonotypes between healthy human individuals. Method: immunoSEQ multiplex PCR; TCRdb's copy keeps in-frame clones and lacks some. The repertoire holds 2 million to 2.5 million clones, more than 85% seen once, with 0.39% in the top ten. Sequences were obtained from naive CD4+ T cells from PBMCs. The receptors derive from a man aged 18 to 30 in good health. Some clones in this sample may be carry-over from other donors' samples. CDR3s include the opening cysteine and the closing phenylalanine or tryptophan. The D gene is left open where the match is weak. Clone size is stated in some rows and not others, as once, few, many or a class when expanded.

J: TRBJ1-5; V: TRBV7-2; size: .; D: .; CDR3: CASRRTDYQPQHF; DNA: TGTGCCAGCAGGCGGACGGATTATCAGCCCCAGCATTTT
J: TRBJ2-5; V: TRBV6-1; size: .; D: .; CDR3: CAVGLFQETQYF; DNA: TGTGCAGTTGGACTATTCCAAGAGACCCAGTACTTC
J: TRBJ2-7; V: TRBV5-1; size: .; D: TRBD1; CDR3: CASSQQGSKYEQYF; DNA: TGCGCCAGCAGTCAACAGGGGAGCAAATACGAGCAGTACTTC
J: TRBJ1-5; V: TRBV10-3; size: .; D: TRBD1; CDR3: CAISESTGGDQPQHF; DNA: TGTGCCATCAGTGAGTCGACAGGGGGCGATCAGCCCCAGCATTTT
J: TRBJ2-7; V: TRBV6-5; size: .; D: .; CDR3: CASSYSNGGSSYEQYF; DNA: TGTGCCAGCAGTTACTCTAATGGCGGAAGCTCCTACGAGCAGTACTTC
J: TRBJ2-1; V: TRBV11-2; size: .; D: .; CDR3: CASSPALGIWGVGEQFF; DNA: TGTGCCAGCAGCCCTGCTTTGGGGATTTGGGGTGTCGGTGAGCAGTTCTTC
J: TRBJ2-2; V: TRBV4-2; size: .; D: .; CDR3: CASSHRGGTSTNTGELFF; DNA: TGTGCCAGCAGCCACAGGGGTGGAACAAGCACAAACACCGGGGAGCTGTTTTTT
J: TRBJ2-6; V: TRBV4-1; size: once; D: .; CDR3: CASSRSSSGANVLTF; DNA: TGCGCCAGCAGCCGCTCGAGTTCTGGGGCCAACGTCCTGACTTTC
J: TRBJ1-1; V: TRBV2; size: .; D: .; CDR3: CASRNLETEAFF; DNA: TGTGCCAGCAGGAACTTAGAGACTGAAGCTTTCTTT
J: TRBJ2-6; V: TRBV18; size: .; D: .; CDR3: CASSPPAGANVLTF; DNA: TGTGCCAGCTCACCACCGGCCGGGGCCAACGTCCTGACTTTC
J: TRBJ2-7; V: TRBV6-6; size: .; D: TRBD2; CDR3: CASQGPSGANSYEQYF; DNA: TGTGCCAGCCAGGGGCCTAGCGGGGCCAATTCCTACGAGCAGTACTTC
J: TRBJ1-1; V: TRBV19; size: .; D: TRBD1; CDR3: CASSSYRGRTEAFF; DNA: TGTGCCAGTAGTAGCTACAGGGGGCGAACTGAAGCTTTCTTT
J: TRBJ1-2; V: TRBV4-1; size: few; D: .; CDR3: CASSQDGSSEGYTF; DNA: TGCGCCAGCAGCCAAGATGGCAGCTCCGAGGGCTACACCTTC
J: TRBJ1-2; V: TRBV7-8; size: .; D: TRBD1; CDR3: CASSGRTGEPYGYTF; DNA: TGTGCCAGCAGCGGACGGACAGGGGAACCCTATGGCTACACCTTC
J: TRBJ2-7; V: TRBV7-9; size: .; D: .; CDR3: CASRPRGSPYEQYF; DNA: TGTGCCAGCAGGCCGCGGGGTTCACCTTACGAGCAGTACTTC
J: TRBJ2-7; V: TRBV23-1; size: .; D: .; CDR3: CASSQWSLPIYEQYF; DNA: TGCGCCAGCAGTCAATGGAGCCTACCCATCTACGAGCAGTACTTC
J: TRBJ2-2; V: TRBV9; size: .; D: .; CDR3: CASSVNPAAANTGELFF; DNA: TGTGCCAGCAGCGTGAATCCCGCCGCCGCGAACACCGGGGAGCTGTTTTTT
J: TRBJ2-2; V: TRBV10-3; size: .; D: .; CDR3: CAISDTGRASNTGELFF; DNA: TGTGCCATCAGTGATACCGGACGGGCATCGAACACCGGGGAGCTGTTTTTT
J: TRBJ1-2; V: TRBV18; size: .; D: .; CDR3: CASSRRAGYGYTF; DNA: TGTGCCAGCTCACGCAGGGCGGGCTATGGCTACACCTTC
J: TRBJ1-2; V: TRBV4-3; size: .; D: .; CDR3: CASSQLRGNYGYTF; DNA: TGCGCCAGCAGCCAATTACGGGGAAACTATGGCTACACCTTC
J: TRBJ2-7; V: TRBV28; size: .; D: TRBD2; CDR3: CASSLGVAGASEQYF; DNA: TGTGCCAGCAGTTTAGGGGTAGCGGGAGCGAGCGAGCAGTACTTC
J: TRBJ2-1; V: TRBV7-2; size: .; D: TRBD2; CDR3: CASSLGLAEPYNEQFF; DNA: TGTGCCAGCAGCTTGGGACTAGCGGAACCCTACAATGAGCAGTTCTTC
J: TRBJ1-2; V: TRBV7-9; size: .; D: TRBD1; CDR3: CASSPRGTDSNYGYTF; DNA: TGTGCCAGCAGCCCGAGGGGGACAGATTCTAACTATGGCTACACCTTC
J: TRBJ1-2; V: TRBV4-1; size: .; D: .; CDR3: CASSQPIQGNYGYTF; DNA: TGCGCCAGCAGCCAACCGATCCAGGGTAACTATGGCTACACCTTC
J: TRBJ2-5; V: TRBV7-3; size: .; D: .; CDR3: CASSSARVETQYF; DNA: TGTGCCAGCAGCTCAGCCCGGGTGGAGACCCAGTACTTC
J: TRBJ2-7; V: TRBV5-1; size: .; D: .; CDR3: CASSLNEMGVLGYEQYF; DNA: TGCGCCAGCAGCTTGAACGAGATGGGGGTGTTAGGCTACGAGCAGTACTTC
J: TRBJ1-1; V: TRBV10-3; size: once; D: TRBD1; CDR3: CAIRQDRGRTAEAFF; DNA: TGTGCCATCAGACAAGACAGGGGGCGTACCGCTGAAGCTTTCTTT
J: TRBJ2-3; V: TRBV28; size: .; D: .; CDR3: CASSLRGFTDTQYF; DNA: TGTGCCAGCAGTTTACGGGGGTTCACAGATACGCAGTATTTT
J: TRBJ1-2; V: TRBV5-6; size: .; D: .; CDR3: CASSLGRNYGYTF; DNA: TGTGCCAGCAGCTTGGGCAGAAACTATGGCTACACCTTC
J: TRBJ2-1; V: TRBV14; size: .; D: .; CDR3: CASSPYNGRPESYNEQFF; DNA: TGTGCCAGCAGCCCCTATAACGGACGCCCGGAGTCCTACAATGAGCAGTTCTTC
J: TRBJ1-4; V: TRBV5-4; size: once; D: TRBD1; CDR3: CASSAPGQGREKLFF; DNA: TGTGCCAGCAGCGCCCCGGGACAGGGGAGGGAAAAACTGTTTTTT
J: TRBJ2-2; V: TRBV7-9; size: few; D: .; CDR3: CASSSTWSGELFF; DNA: TGTGCCAGCAGCTCTACCTGGTCCGGGGAGCTGTTTTTT
J: TRBJ2-7; V: TRBV6-5; size: .; D: TRBD1; CDR3: CASRVDRGRHEQYF; DNA: TGTGCCAGCAGGGTGGACAGGGGAAGGCACGAGCAGTACTTC
J: TRBJ1-2; V: TRBV19; size: .; D: .; CDR3: CASTDGSFYGYTF; DNA: TGTGCCAGTACCGACGGTAGCTTCTATGGCTACACCTTC
J: TRBJ2-1; V: TRBV28; size: .; D: TRBD2; CDR3: CASSSPGRREASYNEQFF; DNA: TGTGCCAGCAGTTCCCCTGGGAGGCGGGAGGCCTCCTACAATGAGCAGTTCTTC
J: TRBJ2-1; V: TRBV7-2; size: .; D: TRBD2; CDR3: CASSAGLAVEQFF; DNA: TGTGCCAGCAGCGCCGGACTAGCGGTTGAGCAGTTCTTC
J: TRBJ1-2; V: TRBV19; size: .; D: .; CDR3: CASSIQGFNYGYTF; DNA: TGTGCCAGTAGTATACAGGGGTTTAACTATGGCTACACCTTC
J: TRBJ1-2; V: TRBV5-4; size: .; D: .; CDR3: CASSLRLQGLTYGYTF; DNA: TGTGCCAGCAGCCTCCGCCTCCAGGGTCTTACCTATGGCTACACCTTC
J: TRBJ2-1; V: TRBV7-2; size: .; D: .; CDR3: CASSAHRQAEQFF; DNA: TGTGCCAGCAGCGCGCACCGACAGGCGGAGCAGTTCTTC
J: TRBJ1-3; V: TRBV7-2; size: .; D: .; CDR3: CASSPRPQGLGSTIYF; DNA: TGTGCCAGCAGCCCTAGACCGCAGGGGTTGGGATCGACCATATATTTT
J: TRBJ1-1; V: TRBV7-6; size: .; D: TRBD1; CDR3: CASTPGGRVNTEAFF; DNA: TGTGCCAGCACCCCAGGGGGCCGAGTGAACACTGAAGCTTTCTTT
J: TRBJ2-7; V: TRBV7-2; size: .; D: TRBD2; CDR3: CASSPSISGRLDEQYF; DNA: TGTGCCAGCAGCCCCTCAATAAGCGGGAGGTTGGACGAGCAGTACTTC
J: TRBJ1-4; V: TRBV29-1; size: .; D: .; CDR3: CSVDREGDEKLFF; DNA: TGCAGCGTTGATCGGGAGGGGGATGAAAAACTGTTTTTT